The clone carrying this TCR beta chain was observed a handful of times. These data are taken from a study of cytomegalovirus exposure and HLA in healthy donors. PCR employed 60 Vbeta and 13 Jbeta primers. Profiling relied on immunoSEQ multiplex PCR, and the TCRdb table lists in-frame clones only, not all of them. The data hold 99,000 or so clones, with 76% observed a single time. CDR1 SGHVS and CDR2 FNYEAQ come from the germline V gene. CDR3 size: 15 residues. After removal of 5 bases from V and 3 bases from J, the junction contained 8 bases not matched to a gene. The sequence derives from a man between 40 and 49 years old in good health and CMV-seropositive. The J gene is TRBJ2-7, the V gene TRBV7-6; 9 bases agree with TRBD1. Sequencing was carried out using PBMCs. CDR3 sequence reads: CASSLSTGGVYEQYF. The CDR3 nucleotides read TGTGCCAGCAGCCTCTCGACAGGGGGAGTCTACGAGCAGTACTTC.